This TCR beta chain appears in the sequencing data of a study of blood T cells in healthy people across ages. With a J-beta primer mix and a sample-barcoded 5' primer, a second PCR ran about 7 to 12 cycles. A tag from a template-switch adaptor with 12 random nucleotides marked each cDNA molecule. TCRdb re-called the 5' RACE reads through MiXCR, storing one row per CDR3 protein. The sample consists of about 1.6 million distinct CDR3 sequences, around 36% of them appearing once. Concerning this clonotype: Antigen unknown.

CDR1 and CDR2 (germline): SGHRS, YFSETQ. The V segment lost 0 bases and the J segment 2 bases; nucleotides outside the gene matches: 4. The CDR3 is made up of 15 amino acids. Findings of the study overall: Older age coincided with a roughly linear decline in TCR beta diversity per million T cells.

The chain has TRBV5-1 and TRBJ2-5; 7 bases agree with TRBD1. The sequence came from a woman under 40 in good health. The sequencing input was blood. The CDR3 DNA sequence: TGCGCCAGCAGCTTGGCGACAGGGTTGCAAGAGACCCAGTACTTC. Translation: CASSLATGLQETQYF.